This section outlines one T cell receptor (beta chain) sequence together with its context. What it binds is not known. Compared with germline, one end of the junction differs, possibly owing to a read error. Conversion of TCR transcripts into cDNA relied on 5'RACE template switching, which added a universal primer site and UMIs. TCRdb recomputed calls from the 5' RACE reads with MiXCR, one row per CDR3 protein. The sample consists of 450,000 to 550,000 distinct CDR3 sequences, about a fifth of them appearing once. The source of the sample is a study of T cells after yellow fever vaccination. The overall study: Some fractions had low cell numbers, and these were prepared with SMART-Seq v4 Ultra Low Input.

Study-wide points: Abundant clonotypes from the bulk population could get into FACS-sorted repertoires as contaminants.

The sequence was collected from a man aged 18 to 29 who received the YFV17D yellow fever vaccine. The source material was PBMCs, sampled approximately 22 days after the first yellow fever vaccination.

The CDR3 is CSSSFLTGTGTYEQYF. The CDR3 DNA is TGTTCCAGCAGCTTCCTAACCGGGACAGGTACCTACGAGCAGTACTTC. This rearrangement joins TRBV7-9 to TRBJ2-7, with TRBD1 matching over 8 bases. CDR3 size: 16 residues. Looked up from germline, CDR1 is SEHNR and CDR2 is FQNEAQ (reference sequence).